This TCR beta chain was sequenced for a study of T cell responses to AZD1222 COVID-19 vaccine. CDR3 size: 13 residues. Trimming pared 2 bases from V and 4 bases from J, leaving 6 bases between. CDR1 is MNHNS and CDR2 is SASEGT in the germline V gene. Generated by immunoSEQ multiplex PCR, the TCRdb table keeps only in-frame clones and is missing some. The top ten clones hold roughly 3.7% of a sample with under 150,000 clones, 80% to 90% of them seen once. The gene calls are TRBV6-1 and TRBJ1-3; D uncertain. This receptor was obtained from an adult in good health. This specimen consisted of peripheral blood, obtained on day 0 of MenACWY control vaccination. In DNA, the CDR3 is TGTGCCAGCAGTGAACAGCCAGGAAACACCATATATTTT. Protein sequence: CASSEQPGNTIYF.